This TCR beta chain came from a study of blood T cell repertoires in COVID-19. About the research overall: PBMCs, B-cell-depleted T cells, or T cells provided the cDNA or gDNA that made up the material.

Germline CDR1 is PRHDT and CDR2 is FYEKMQ (reference sequence). The V gene lost 6 bases and the J gene lost 1 base, with 21 bases spanning the gap. This CDR3 is 17 amino acids long. The method was immunoSEQ multiplex PCR; TCRdb's version includes in-frame clones alone and lacks a portion of them. The sample has 350,000 or so clones; more than 70% are singletons. The rearrangement joins TRBV13 to TRBJ1-1, with D unresolved. The TCR sequence derives from a woman aged 55-69 years with COVID-19, enrolled during active disease. The sequencing input was peripheral blood. CDR3 protein: CASSFQPTSERNTEAFF. In DNA, the CDR3 is TGTGCCAGCAGTTTCCAACCCACATCGGAGAGGAACACTGAAGCTTTCTTT.